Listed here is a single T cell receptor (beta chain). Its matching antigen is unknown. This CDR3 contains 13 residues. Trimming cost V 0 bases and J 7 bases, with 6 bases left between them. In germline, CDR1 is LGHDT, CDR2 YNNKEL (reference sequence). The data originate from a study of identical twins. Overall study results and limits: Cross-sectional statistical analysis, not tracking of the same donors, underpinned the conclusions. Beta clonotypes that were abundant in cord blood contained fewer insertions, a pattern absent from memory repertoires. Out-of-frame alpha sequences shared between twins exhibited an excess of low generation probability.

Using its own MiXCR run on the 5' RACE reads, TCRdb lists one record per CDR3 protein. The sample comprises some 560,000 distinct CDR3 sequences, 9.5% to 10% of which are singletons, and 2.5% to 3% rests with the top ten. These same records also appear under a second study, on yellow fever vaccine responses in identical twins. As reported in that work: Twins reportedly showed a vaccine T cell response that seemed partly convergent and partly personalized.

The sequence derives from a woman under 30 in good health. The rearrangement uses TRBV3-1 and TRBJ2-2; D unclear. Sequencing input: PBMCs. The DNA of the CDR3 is TGTGCCAGCAGCCAAGATCTCAACGGGGAGCTGTTTTTT. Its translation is CASSQDLNGELFF.